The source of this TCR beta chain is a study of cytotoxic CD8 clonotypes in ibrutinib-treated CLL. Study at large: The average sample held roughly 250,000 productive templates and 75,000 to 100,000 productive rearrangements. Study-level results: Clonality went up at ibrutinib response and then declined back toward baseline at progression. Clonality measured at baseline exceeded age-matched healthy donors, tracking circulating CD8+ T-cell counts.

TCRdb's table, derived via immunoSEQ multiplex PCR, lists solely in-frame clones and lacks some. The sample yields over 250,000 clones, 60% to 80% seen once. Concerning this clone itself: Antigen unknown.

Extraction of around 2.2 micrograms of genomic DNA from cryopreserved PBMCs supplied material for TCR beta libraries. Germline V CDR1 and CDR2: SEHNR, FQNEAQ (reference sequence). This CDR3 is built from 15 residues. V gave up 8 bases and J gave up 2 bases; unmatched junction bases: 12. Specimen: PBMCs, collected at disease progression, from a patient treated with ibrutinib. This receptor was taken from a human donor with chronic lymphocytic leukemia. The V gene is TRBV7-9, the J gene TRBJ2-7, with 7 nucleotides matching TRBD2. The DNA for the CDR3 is TGTGCCAGCTCCCCTGTGGGAGGGCCGCCCTACGAGCAGTACTTC. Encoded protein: CASSPVGGPPYEQYF.